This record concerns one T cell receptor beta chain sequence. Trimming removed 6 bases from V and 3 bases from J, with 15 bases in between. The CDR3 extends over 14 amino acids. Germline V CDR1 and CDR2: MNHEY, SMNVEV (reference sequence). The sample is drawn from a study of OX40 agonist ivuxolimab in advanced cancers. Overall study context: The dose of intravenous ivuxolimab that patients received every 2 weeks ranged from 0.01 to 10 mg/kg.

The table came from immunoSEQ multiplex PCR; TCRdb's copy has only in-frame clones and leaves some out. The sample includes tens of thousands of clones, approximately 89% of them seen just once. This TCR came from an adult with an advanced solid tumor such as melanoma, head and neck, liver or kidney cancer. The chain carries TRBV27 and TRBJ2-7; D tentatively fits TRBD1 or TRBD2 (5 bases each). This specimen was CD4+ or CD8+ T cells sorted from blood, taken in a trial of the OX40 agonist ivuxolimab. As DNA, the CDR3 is TGTGCCAGCAGCCCCTGGGACGGCCTCTACGAGCAGTACTTC. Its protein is CASSPWDGLYEQYF.